The rows below give T cell receptor beta chains drawn from one sample of a study of T-cell memory formation after mild COVID-19. MiXCR was run by TCRdb on the 5' RACE reads, yielding one entry per CDR3 protein. Among around 260,000 distinct CDR3 sequences listed, 15% to 20% were seen once. Sequenced: PBMCs or a T cell subset sorted from them (not recorded which). These TCRs come from a man between 18 and 29 years old who had mild COVID-19 (a few samples of this study predate the infection). Cell type and time point are not known. Both conserved end residues are part of each CDR3. Each record gives: V gene, clone size, D gene, J gene, CDR3 protein, CDR3 DNA. A D gene is named only where the DNA matches it firmly. Some rows mark clone size as missing; the rest say once, few, many or name a class of expanded clone.

V: TRBV5-5; size: -; D: -; J: TRBJ1-6; CDR3: CASSWGPSDIGPLHF; DNA: TGTGCCAGCAGCTGGGGACCTTCCGATATAGGACCCCTCCACTTT
V: TRBV7-9; size: -; D: -; J: TRBJ2-3; CDR3: CASSDRPDTDTQYF; DNA: TGTGCCAGCAGCGACAGGCCCGACACAGATACGCAGTATTTT
V: TRBV4-3; size: -; D: TRBD1; J: TRBJ1-4; CDR3: CASSQNRGYEKLFF; DNA: TGCGCCAGCAGCCAAAACAGGGGGTACGAAAAACTGTTTTTT
V: TRBV14; size: -; D: TRBD1; J: TRBJ2-1; CDR3: CASSQASGGKYNEQFF; DNA: TGTGCCAGCAGCCAAGCCTCAGGGGGCAAGTACAATGAGCAGTTCTTC
V: TRBV12-3/TRBV12-4; size: few; D: -; J: TRBJ2-3; CDR3: CASILGYTQYF; DNA: TGTGCCAGCATACTTGGATATACGCAGTATTTT
V: TRBV4-3; size: -; D: -; J: TRBJ1-5; CDR3: CASATSLNQPQHF; DNA: TGCGCCAGCGCAACCTCTTTAAATCAGCCCCAGCATTTT
V: TRBV6-5; size: few; D: -; J: TRBJ1-3; CDR3: CASTSAGNTIYF; DNA: TGTGCCAGCACGTCAGCTGGAAACACCATATATTTT
V: TRBV4-1; size: few; D: TRBD2; J: TRBJ2-5; CDR3: CASSQETFWLAGGGTQYF; DNA: TGCGCCAGCAGCCAAGAAACCTTCTGGCTAGCGGGGGGAGGGACCCAGTACTTC
V: TRBV21-1; size: few; D: -; J: TRBJ2-1; CDR3: CASTLRGPNEQFF; DNA: TGTGCCAGCACCCTAAGGGGGCCCAATGAGCAGTTCTTC
V: TRBV12-3/TRBV12-4; size: few; D: TRBD1; J: TRBJ2-1; CDR3: CASSLWGTADNEQFF; DNA: TGTGCCAGCAGTTTATGGGGGACAGCAGACAATGAGCAGTTCTTC
V: TRBV5-1; size: -; D: TRBD2; J: TRBJ2-5; CDR3: CASSFRLLAGRSRLAGGETQYF; DNA: TGCGCCAGCAGCTTCCGCCTTCTAGCTGGCCGAAGCAGACTAGCGGGGGGGGAGACCCAGTACTTC
V: TRBV7-8; size: -; D: -; J: TRBJ2-3; CDR3: CASSLVGRAQGDTQYF; DNA: TGTGCCAGCAGCTTAGTCGGTCGTGCACAGGGAGATACGCAGTATTTT
V: TRBV4-3; size: -; D: -; J: TRBJ1-2; CDR3: CASRNREDQSYTF; DNA: TGCGCCAGCAGGAATAGGGAGGACCAGAGCTACACCTTC